The next 11 T cell receptor beta chains were all read from a single sample in a study of T cells in localized non-small cell lung cancer. The protocol was immunoSEQ multiplex PCR, while the TCRdb copy is restricted to in-frame clones and leaves out a portion. The profile covers some 140,000 clones, with roughly 90% appearing a single time and around 1.7% taken by the ten largest. The sample was peripheral blood, taken before any cancer treatment. Receptors originate from a female donor of 60 years or more with stage I lung adenocarcinoma.

CDR3 region: CASSPGATGELFF. Here the CDR3 DNA reads TGTGCCAGCTCACCCGGGGCCACCGGGGAGCTGTTTTTT. The chain employs TRBV18 and TRBJ2-2, with D possibly being TRBD1 or TRBD2 (5 bases each). Germline CDR1 and CDR2: KGHSH and LQKENI. Between the trimmed V and J ends, which lost 3 bases and 4 bases, there was a span of 6 bases. The CDR3 loop spans 13 amino acids.

The CDR3: CATSRSLTDSNQPQHF. The CDR3 bases are TGTGCCACCAGCAGATCTTTGACGGATAGCAATCAGCCCCAGCATTTT. The chain uses TRBV15 and TRBJ1-5, with D unresolved. Germline V gives CDR1 LNHNV, CDR2 YYDKDF (reference sequence). Trimming took 2 bases from V and 0 from J, leaving 11 bases between them. The CDR3 has 16 amino acids.

The gene calls are TRBV5-6 and TRBJ2-3; TRBD2 matches at 9 bases. The CDR3 is 13 amino acids. Germline V lookup: CDR1 SGHDT, CDR2 YYEEEE. After removal of 0 bases from V and 9 bases from J, the junction contained 2 bases not matched to a gene. DNA for the CDR3: TGTGCCAGCAGCTTGGGTAGCGGGAGAACGCAGTATTTT. It specifies CASSLGSGRTQYF.

CDR3 coding DNA: TGTGCCAGCAGCGTAGCAGCGGAATTAACCTACGAGCAGTACTTC. This translates into CASSVAAELTYEQYF. V and J are TRBV9 and TRBJ2-7; maybe TRBD2 (5 bases). The ends were cut back, 0 bases at V and 2 bases at J, with 12 bases in the middle. The germline CDR1 and CDR2 sequences are SGDLS and YYNGEE. CDR3 length equals 15 residues. Supplemented by reference TRBV9 and TRBJ2-7, the full variable domain reads DSGVTQTPKHLITATGQRVTLRCSPRSGDLSVYWYQQSLDQGLQFLIQYYNGEERAKGNILERFSAQQFPDLHSELNLSSLELGDSALYFCASSVAAELTYEQYFGPGTRLTVT.

Here the CDR3 reads CASSGEGAEQYF. CDR3 coding DNA: TGCGCCAGCAGCGGGGAGGGCGCCGAGCAGTACTTC. The genes are TRBV5-1 and TRBJ2-7; TRBD2 aligns across 7 bases. The CDR3 is 12 amino acids. Trimming removed 4 bases from V and 6 bases from J; junction bases left unmatched: 4. Germline loops: CDR1 SGHRS, CDR2 YFSETQ.

The chain uses TRBV6-1 and TRBJ2-7, with 7 positions matching TRBD1. CDR3 length: 15 amino acids. Germline V lookup: CDR1 MNHNS, CDR2 SASEGT. With 6 bases clipped from V and 2 bases from J, the junction kept 10 bases outside the gene matches. The DNA for the CDR3 is TGTGCCAGCAGCCAAGACAGGGCGTTCCCCTACGAGCAGTACTTC. Residues: CASSQDRAFPYEQYF.

The chain is built from TRBV5-1 and TRBJ2-7, with D perhaps being TRBD1 or TRBD2 (6 bases each). Germline V gives CDR1 SGHRS, CDR2 YFSETQ. V gave up 4 bases and J gave up 2 bases, with 25 bases separating them. This CDR3 has 18 amino acids. CDR3 DNA sequence: TGCGCCAGCAGCACACTAGCACAGGGCACAGATTCTACCTACGAGCAGTACTTC. This translates into CASSTLAQGTDSTYEQYF.

The chain couples TRBV19 to TRBJ1-5, with 7 bases aligning to TRBD1. Unmatched junction bases numbered 14, after V lost 6 bases and J lost 6 bases. The CDR3 totals 16 residues. From germline, CDR1 is LNHDA and CDR2 SQIVND (reference sequence). CDR3 in amino acids: CASRSKGAAHGQPQHF. CDR3 bases: TGTGCCAGTAGATCCAAGGGGGCCGCGCACGGTCAGCCCCAGCATTTT.

The chain joins TRBV27 to TRBJ1-3; a weak D match, TRBD1 (5 bases). The CDR3 consists of 15 residues. The germline CDR1 and CDR2 sequences are MNHEY and SMNVEV (reference sequence). The V gene lost 4 bases and the J gene lost 0 bases, with 10 bases spanning the gap. The CDR3 spells CASSYQGNSGNTIYF. As DNA, the CDR3 is TGTGCCAGCAGTTACCAGGGAAACTCTGGAAACACCATATATTTT.

This clone was counted a few times. This specimen includes other DNA sequences encoding the same CDR3. The rearrangement joins TRBV2 to TRBJ2-7; D is unclear. Deletions cut 2 bases from V and 2 bases from J, with 1 base between. The CDR3 is made up of 11 amino acids. Germline V gene sequence: CDR1 SNHLY, CDR2 FYNNEI. CDR3 bases: TGTGCCAGCAGTGAAACCTACGAGCAGTACTTC. This codes for CASSETYEQYF.

This sequence joins TRBV2 and TRBJ2-1, with 9 bases lining up with TRBD1. The V segment lost 6 bases and the J segment 13 bases; nucleotides outside the gene matches: 4. The CDR3 is 11 residues long. The germline CDR1 and CDR2 sequences are SNHLY and FYNNEI. The CDR3 DNA follows: TGTGCCAGCAGAGGGACAGGGACTCAGTTCTTC. Its translation: CASRGTGTQFF.